This is a list of T cell receptor beta chains from one sample in a study of blood T cell repertoires in COVID-19. Here immunoSEQ multiplex PCR was the method, and the copy in TCRdb shows in-frame clones only, minus some. Of almost 250,000 clones detected, 86% appear once; the ten largest clones hold approximately 6%. The material sequenced was peripheral blood. The receptors here all came from a woman older than 75 with COVID-19, enrolled during active disease. CDR3s include the opening cysteine and the closing phenylalanine or tryptophan. The order of the fields is V gene, J gene, CDR3 protein.

v_call: TRBV6-1; j_call: TRBJ2-5; cdr3_aa: CASSEDFAAVQETQYF
v_call: TRBV5-5; j_call: TRBJ1-1; cdr3_aa: CASSGGGWTEAFF
v_call: TRBV19; j_call: TRBJ2-7; cdr3_aa: CASSGGQVYEQYF
v_call: TRBV10-3; j_call: TRBJ2-4; cdr3_aa: CAISDFGLLAKNIQYF
v_call: TRBV6-6; j_call: TRBJ1-3; cdr3_aa: CASSGTGPGNTIYF
v_call: TRBV3-1/TRBV3-2; j_call: TRBJ1-2; cdr3_aa: CASSQESRNYGYTF
v_call: TRBV6-5; j_call: TRBJ1-2; cdr3_aa: CASSMYRVNYGYTF
v_call: TRBV7-6; j_call: TRBJ2-7; cdr3_aa: CASSSGTDSYEQYF
v_call: TRBV4-1; j_call: TRBJ2-3; cdr3_aa: CASSQALAGAVF
v_call: TRBV10-1; j_call: TRBJ1-1; cdr3_aa: CASSASKGTSAFF
v_call: TRBV6-5; j_call: TRBJ2-3; cdr3_aa: CASSYSHSKGTDTQYF
v_call: TRBV11-2; j_call: TRBJ1-5; cdr3_aa: CASSPGRGNQPQHF
v_call: TRBV21-1; j_call: TRBJ1-1; cdr3_aa: CASSTDRVDTEAFF
v_call: TRBV5-1; j_call: TRBJ1-1; cdr3_aa: CASIATGTENEAFF
v_call: TRBV18; j_call: TRBJ2-5; cdr3_aa: CASSPPWTSGEETQYF
v_call: TRBV6-5; j_call: TRBJ1-5; cdr3_aa: CASSPAAAGNQPQHF
v_call: TRBV7-2; j_call: TRBJ2-3; cdr3_aa: CASRARGVTDTQYF
v_call: TRBV5-5; j_call: TRBJ1-5; cdr3_aa: CASSEGQGYSNQPQHF
v_call: TRBV7-6; j_call: TRBJ1-5; cdr3_aa: CASSLFAGQSNQPQHF
v_call: TRBV29-1; j_call: TRBJ2-1; cdr3_aa: CSVGDRYNEQFF
v_call: TRBV7-8; j_call: TRBJ2-1; cdr3_aa: CASSLALGPSTNEQFF
v_call: TRBV18; j_call: TRBJ1-1; cdr3_aa: CASSLRQGESEAFF
v_call: TRBV19; j_call: TRBJ1-2; cdr3_aa: CASSRWTGRGNYGYTF
v_call: TRBV5-4; j_call: TRBJ2-5; cdr3_aa: CASRTGLAGGGETQYF
v_call: TRBV1; j_call: TRBJ2-5; cdr3_aa: CTSSQVTSGGEETQYF
v_call: TRBV21-1; j_call: TRBJ1-4; cdr3_aa: CASSKAAGAAHGNEKLFF
v_call: TRBV18; j_call: TRBJ2-1; cdr3_aa: CASSPYGYTTNNEQFF
v_call: TRBV24-1; j_call: TRBJ2-3; cdr3_aa: CATSEPGTSGGDTDTQYF
v_call: TRBV3-1/TRBV3-2; j_call: TRBJ1-2; cdr3_aa: CASSQLVQVGYTF
v_call: TRBV29-1; j_call: TRBJ1-2; cdr3_aa: CSVEGQINYGYTF
v_call: TRBV5-1; j_call: TRBJ1-1; cdr3_aa: CASSLAPGTEAFF
v_call: TRBV28; j_call: TRBJ1-2; cdr3_aa: CASSLPGGTGGEPGYTF
v_call: TRBV19; j_call: TRBJ2-6; cdr3_aa: CASSRQGRIGAGANVLTF
v_call: TRBV13; j_call: TRBJ1-2; cdr3_aa: CASSLRGTASNYGYTF
v_call: TRBV5-1; j_call: TRBJ1-5; cdr3_aa: CASSWDRNQPQHF
v_call: TRBV11-2; j_call: TRBJ2-6; cdr3_aa: CASSLTRGHSGANVLTF
v_call: TRBV11-1; j_call: TRBJ1-1; cdr3_aa: CASSLEHPSQAFF
v_call: TRBV6-2/TRBV6-3; j_call: TRBJ1-1; cdr3_aa: CASSLRQGREAFF
v_call: TRBV18; j_call: TRBJ1-6; cdr3_aa: CASSPQTGSNSPLHF
v_call: TRBV7-2; j_call: TRBJ1-1; cdr3_aa: CASSLRGNTEAFF
v_call: TRBV5-4; j_call: TRBJ1-4; cdr3_aa: CASSSPGQGNEKLFF
v_call: TRBV20-1; j_call: TRBJ2-5; cdr3_aa: CSARDQETQYF
v_call: TRBV6-6; j_call: TRBJ2-5; cdr3_aa: CASSLRWGPQETQYF